The source of this TCR beta chain is a study of brain T cells in children with intractable seizures. Study-wide points: Pre-surgery blood may have been undersampled, hiding some clones. Only CDR3 sequence similarity suggested viral specificity, without known HCMV serostatus.

Surgery cases with the highest brain T cell transcript signatures were chosen for sequencing. Pre-surgery treatment included at least one anti-epileptic drug. As for this clone: Its target is not known.

Germline V gene sequence: CDR1 SEHNR, CDR2 FQNEAQ (reference sequence). With 3 bases removed from V and 0 bases from J, the gap between germline ends came to 9 bases. The CDR3 covers 15 residues. The repertoire was sequenced with immunoSEQ multiplex PCR; TCRdb's copy has only in-frame clones and lacks some. Among roughly 80,000 clones listed, around 90% were seen once. The source of this sequence is a girl aged 2 to 9 with Rasmussen encephalitis and intractable seizures. V is TRBV7-9 and J is TRBJ2-1, with a possible D match to TRBD1 (6 bases). The input for sequencing was peripheral blood, taken at surgery. CDR3 nucleotides: TGTGCCAGCAGCTTCTCGGACAGCTCCTACAATGAGCAGTTCTTC. Translating gives CASSFSDSSYNEQFF.